This T cell receptor beta chain comes out of a study of T cell repertoires in cytomegalovirus infection. About the study: The authors relied on CMV epitopes, both recently identified HLA-C-restricted and well-studied HLA-B-restricted. CMV infection together with matching HLA type was indicated by public TCR beta signatures.

This CDR3 region has 15 residues. V was pared by 6 bases and J by 0 bases, with 6 bases of the junction left unmatched. Germline V gene sequence: CDR1 LNHDA, CDR2 SQIVND (reference sequence). This clonotype was detected many times. What it recognizes is unknown. TCRdb processed the reads anew with MiXCR; each CDR3 protein has one entry. The data show 900,000 to 950,000 distinct CDR3 sequences, around 32% seen once. Sample: cultured CD8+ T cells from PBMCs, taken from culture after CMV antigen stimulation. This chain joins TRBV19 and TRBJ2-3; 7 nucleotides agree with TRBD2. This TCR came from a human donor in good health (CMV status not recorded). Some clones in this sample may be carry-over from other donors' samples. The CDR3 region has the DNA TGTGCCAGTAGCCCGGCCGGGAGGAGCACAGATACGCAGTATTTT. Its protein product is CASSPAGRSTDTQYF. Filled out from reference TRBV19 and TRBJ2-3, the complete variable domain reads DGGITQSPKYLFRKEGQNVTLSCEQNLNHDAMYWYRQDPGQGLRLIYYSQIVNDFQKGDIAEGYSVSREKKESFPLTVTSAQKNPTAFYLCASSPAGRSTDTQYFGPGTRLTVL.